What follows describes a single T cell receptor (beta chain). Antigen specificity is unknown. This entry comes from a study of cytomegalovirus exposure and HLA in healthy donors. Study in general: From HLA-typed donors, an early data release held some 80 million unique TCRs.

Overall study findings and caveats: Accurate prediction of HLA-A and HLA-B alleles (for most subjects) was reportedly achieved from TCR beta sequences. In a later analysis, HLA-associated TCR beta chains were more clonally expanded than equally common others.

Germline values: CDR1 DFQATT, CDR2 SNEGSKA (reference sequence). The CDR3 contains 11 residues. Healthy individuals who donated bone marrow served as the donors. 60 Vbeta and 13 Jbeta primers were used in PCR. Sequencing used immunoSEQ multiplex PCR; TCRdb keeps in-frame clones, though not all of them. This table has 100,000 to 150,000 clones, about 81% appearing once. The chain combines TRBV20-1 with TRBJ2-5; TRBD2 aligns across 7 bases. The closer fit of TRBJ2-7 to the DNA end suggests the J call may be wrong. This receptor was obtained from a woman in her 30s in good health and CMV-seronegative. The sample consisted of PBMCs. Written as DNA, the CDR3 is TGCAGTGCTAGGGGGGGGTACGAGCAGTACTTC. Its translation is CSARGGYEQYF.